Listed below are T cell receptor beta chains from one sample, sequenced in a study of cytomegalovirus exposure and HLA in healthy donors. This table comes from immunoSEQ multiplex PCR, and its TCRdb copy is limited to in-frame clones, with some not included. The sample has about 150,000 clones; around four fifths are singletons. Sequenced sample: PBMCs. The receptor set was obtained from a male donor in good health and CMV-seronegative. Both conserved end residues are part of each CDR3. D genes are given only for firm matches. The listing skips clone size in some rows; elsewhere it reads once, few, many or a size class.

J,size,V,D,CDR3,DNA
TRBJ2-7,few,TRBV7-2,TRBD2,CASSLMGLAGQSYEQYF,TGTGCCAGCAGCTTAATGGGACTAGCGGGACAGTCCTACGAGCAGTACTTC
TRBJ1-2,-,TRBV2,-,CASSEGGRELSGYTF,TGTGCCAGCAGTGAAGGCGGCAGAGAATTGTCTGGCTACACCTTC
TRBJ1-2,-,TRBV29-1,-,CSVDRVGGYTF,TGCAGCGTTGACAGGGTTGGCGGCTACACCTTC
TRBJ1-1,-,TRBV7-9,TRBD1,CASSPTPGQGRTEAFF,TGTGCCAGCAGCCCCACCCCTGGACAGGGTCGGACTGAAGCTTTCTTT
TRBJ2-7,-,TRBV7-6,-,CASSPGLSIVSYEQYF,TGTGCCAGCAGCCCGGGACTCTCGATAGTTTCCTACGAGCAGTACTTC
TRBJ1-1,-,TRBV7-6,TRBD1,CASSLLTGGYTEAFF,TGTGCCAGCAGCTTACTGACAGGGGGCTACACTGAAGCTTTCTTT
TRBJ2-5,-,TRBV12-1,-,CASSFGSSGGHETQYF,TGTGCCAGCAGCTTTGGTTCTAGCGGGGGGCATGAGACCCAGTACTTC
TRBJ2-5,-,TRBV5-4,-,CASSLAIGGRETQYF,TGTGCCAGCAGCCTGGCTATTGGGGGCAGGGAGACCCAGTACTTC
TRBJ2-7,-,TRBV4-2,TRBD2,CASSQDQAGTNYEQYF,TGTGCCAGCAGCCAAGATCAGGCGGGGACTAACTACGAGCAGTACTTC
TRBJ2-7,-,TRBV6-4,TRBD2,CASSDHGTSGGHPYSYEQYF,TGTGCCAGCAGTGACCACGGGACTAGCGGGGGCCACCCTTACTCCTACGAGCAGTACTTC
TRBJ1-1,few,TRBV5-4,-,CASSLGAGEAFF,TGTGCCAGCAGCTTGGGAGCAGGGGAAGCTTTCTTT
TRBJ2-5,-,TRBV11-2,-,CASSLGGFEETQYF,TGTGCCAGCAGCTTAGGAGGGTTTGAAGAGACCCAGTACTTC
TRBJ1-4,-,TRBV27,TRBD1,CASSSQGSGDEKLFF,TGTGCCAGCAGTTCACAGGGGTCAGGGGATGAAAAACTGTTTTTT
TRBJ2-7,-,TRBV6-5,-,CASSEQNMDEQYF,TGTGCCAGCAGTGAACAAAATATGGACGAGCAGTACTTC
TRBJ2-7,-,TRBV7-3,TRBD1,CASSPGQGNYEQYF,TGTGCCAGCAGCCCCGGACAGGGAAACTACGAGCAGTACTTC
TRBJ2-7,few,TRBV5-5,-,CASSLGPGDAYEQYF,TGTGCCAGCAGCTTGGGTCCGGGGGACGCCTACGAGCAGTACTTC
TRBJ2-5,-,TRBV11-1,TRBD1,CASTGVSGQGAGETQYF,TGTGCCAGCACCGGGGTATCGGGACAGGGGGCTGGAGAGACCCAGTACTTC
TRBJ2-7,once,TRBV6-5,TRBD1,CASSAGTGVYEQYF,TGTGCCAGCAGTGCCGGGACAGGGGTCTACGAGCAGTACTTC
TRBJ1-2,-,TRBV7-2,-,CASSQPQGYGYTF,TGTGCCAGCAGCCAACCACAGGGATATGGCTACACCTTC
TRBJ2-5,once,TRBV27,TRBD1,CASSFGGQGIETQYF,TGTGCCAGCAGTTTTGGAGGACAGGGGATTGAGACCCAGTACTTC
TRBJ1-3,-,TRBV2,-,CARNPTGDTIYF,TGTGCCAGGAACCCGACGGGAGACACCATATATTTT
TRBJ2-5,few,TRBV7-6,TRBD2,CASSDKVPSSGRETQYF,TGTGCCAGCAGCGATAAAGTCCCTTCTAGCGGGAGAGAGACCCAGTACTTC
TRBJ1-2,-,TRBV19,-,CASRKYAGVWGYTF,TGTGCCAGTAGAAAATATGCAGGGGTTTGGGGCTACACCTTC
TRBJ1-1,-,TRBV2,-,CASNRGSTEAFF,TGTGCCAGCAATCGGGGGAGCACTGAAGCTTTCTTT
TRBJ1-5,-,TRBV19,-,CATRAEQRSNQPQHF,TGTGCCACCCGGGCCGAGCAGCGGAGCAATCAGCCCCAGCATTTT
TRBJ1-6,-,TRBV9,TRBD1,CASSVDDRGVESPLHF,TGTGCCAGCAGCGTAGACGACAGGGGGGTAGAGTCACCCCTCCACTTT
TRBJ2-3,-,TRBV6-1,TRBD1,CASSEALMTGEVSDTQYF,TGTGCCAGCAGTGAAGCGCTTATGACAGGGGAAGTATCAGATACGCAGTATTTT
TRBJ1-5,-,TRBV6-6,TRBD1,CASSYPGQSNQPQHF,TGTGCCAGCAGTTACCCGGGACAGAGCAATCAGCCCCAGCATTTT